The 15 T cell receptor beta chains given below trace back to one sample, sequenced in a study of T cell responses to AZD1222 COVID-19 vaccine. Method: immunoSEQ multiplex PCR; TCRdb's copy keeps in-frame clones and lacks some. Of about 140,000 clones listed, more than 75% were seen once; the top ten hold around 3.1%. The input for sequencing was peripheral blood, taken 28 days after the second AZD1222 dose. The receptor source for this set is an adult who received the AZD1222 COVID-19 vaccine.

A remark on this clone: At the DNA level, this CDR3 is encoded by other sequences in the same sample as well. The V call is TRBV3-1 (or the pseudogene TRBV3-2), the J call TRBJ2-1; D remains ambiguous. Per germline, CDR1 LGHDT and CDR2 YNNKEL (reference sequence). The CDR3 has 12 amino acids. Trimming took 0 bases from V and 7 from J, leaving 4 bases between them. CDR3 coding DNA: TGTGCCAGCAGCCAAGACCAGAATGAGCAGTTCTTC. Its translation: CASSQDQNEQFF.

The sample holds a few counts of this clone. The V call is TRBV18, the J call TRBJ1-1, with D unresolved. The CDR3 runs 14 residues. The ends were cut back, 2 bases at V and 3 bases at J, with 10 bases in the middle. Germline assignment: CDR1 KGHSH and CDR2 LQKENI. CDR3 sequence reads: CASSPGLMDTEAFF. The CDR3 DNA follows: TGTGCCAGCTCACCAGGGCTGATGGACACTGAAGCTTTCTTT.

The chain carries TRBV5-1 and TRBJ1-2; no clear D gene. Trimming left V 2 bases short and J 3 bases short, with 11 bases between. Germline V gives CDR1 SGHRS, CDR2 YFSETQ. This CDR3 comprises 14 residues. The DNA for the CDR3 is TGCGCCAGCAGCTTAGAGGGCTTAGACTATGGCTACACCTTC. Translating gives CASSLEGLDYGYTF.

There are a few counts of this clone. The rearrangement joins TRBV20-1 to TRBJ2-2; D is uncertain. Germline V gene data show CDR1 as DFQATT and CDR2 as SNEGSKA (reference sequence). With 3 bases removed from V and 0 bases from J, the gap between germline ends came to 8 bases. The CDR3 covers 14 residues. The CDR3 region has the DNA TGCAGTGCTAGTCTGTTCGCGAACACCGGGGAGCTGTTTTTT. Amino acids: CSASLFANTGELFF.

A few counts support this clone. The V and J genes are TRBV11-2 and TRBJ2-7, with 8 bases aligning to TRBD2. The CDR3 is 14 amino acids. Germline V lookup: CDR1 SGHAT, CDR2 FQNNGV. After removal of 2 bases from V and 7 bases from J, the junction contained 7 bases not matched to a gene. In DNA form, the CDR3 reads TGTGCCAGCAGCTTACTAACCGCGGGGGGAGAGCAGTACTTC. It codes for CASSLLTAGGEQYF. Looking up the rest from reference TRBV11-2 and TRBJ2-7 gives the full variable domain: EAGVAQSPRYKIIEKRQSVAFWCNPISGHATLYWYQQILGQGPKLLIQFQNNGVVDDSQLPKDRFSAERLKGVDSTLKIQPAKLEDSAVYLCASSLLTAGGEQYFGPGTRLTVT.

This chain joins TRBV6-2 or TRBV6-3 and TRBJ2-2; D uncertain. The V end lost 2 bases, the J end lost 5 bases, and 12 bases lay between the germline ends. CDR1 MNHEY and CDR2 SVGEGT come from the germline V gene. The CDR3 spans 15 residues. CDR3 amino acids: CASSYRQFPTGELFF. In DNA form, the CDR3 reads TGTGCCAGCAGTTACCGGCAGTTTCCTACCGGGGAGCTGTTTTTT.

The V call is TRBV9, the J call TRBJ2-6; D is unresolved. Trimming left V 0 bases short and J 2 bases short, with 6 bases between. CDR3 length: 15 amino acids. Germline CDR1 reads SGDLS; CDR2 reads YYNGEE. CDR3 residues: CASSVDHTGANVLTF. The CDR3 DNA reads as TGTGCCAGCAGCGTAGACCACACTGGGGCCAACGTCCTGACTTTC.

CDR3 residues: CASSQEARFQETQYF. DNA of the CDR3: TGCGCCAGCAGCCAAGAGGCGCGCTTCCAAGAGACCCAGTACTTC. The chain couples TRBV4-3 to TRBJ2-5; D uncertain. CDR1 and CDR2 from the germline V gene are LGHNA and YSLEER. This CDR3 contains 15 residues. The V end lost 0 bases, the J end lost 1 base, and 9 bases lay between the germline ends.

This rearrangement joins TRBV20-1 to TRBJ1-1; D ambiguous. Germline CDR1 reads DFQATT; CDR2 reads SNEGSKA (reference sequence). With 5 bases removed from V and 4 bases from J, the gap between germline ends came to 5 bases. The CDR3 has 10 amino acids. CDR3 DNA sequence: TGCAGTGCTGAATCCACTGAAGCTTTCTTT. Its translation is CSAESTEAFF.

This chain connects TRBV5-1 to TRBJ1-4; no firm D call. CDR1 and CDR2 from the germline V gene are SGHRS and YFSETQ. The germline V and J ends were trimmed by 1 base and 4 bases, with 14 bases remaining between them. This CDR3 contains 16 residues. As DNA, the CDR3 is TGCGCCAGCAGCTTGCAATCCGGCAGCAATAATGAAAAACTGTTTTTT. It specifies CASSLQSGSNNEKLFF.

The sample holds one count of this clone. This rearrangement joins TRBV3-1 (or the pseudogene TRBV3-2) to TRBJ1-1; D might be TRBD1 (5 bases). The CDR3 is made up of 17 amino acids. The germline V gene has CDR1 LGHDT and CDR2 YNNKEL (reference sequence). V was shortened by 1 base and J by 1 base, with 16 bases between the two germline ends. CDR3 residues: CASSQAWKAGRNTEAFF. The CDR3 region has the DNA TGTGCCAGCAGCCAAGCTTGGAAGGCAGGGAGGAACACTGAAGCTTTCTTT.

This chain links TRBV28 with TRBJ2-7; 10 bases map to TRBD2. The germline gives CDR1 MDHEN, CDR2 SYDVKM. Trimming took 6 bases from V and 3 from J; bases not matched to a gene: 5. The CDR3 loop spans 14 amino acids. CDR3: CASRERGGSYEQYF. In DNA, the CDR3 is TGTGCCAGCAGGGAGCGGGGGGGTAGCTACGAGCAGTACTTC.

The chain employs TRBV19 and TRBJ1-2; perhaps TRBD1 as D (6 bases). The CDR3 loop spans 14 amino acids. Germline V lookup: CDR1 LNHDA, CDR2 SQIVND (reference sequence). Trimming pared 6 bases from V and 2 bases from J, leaving 13 bases between. As DNA, the CDR3 is TGTGCCAGTAGCGGGGGGGCGCAAAACTATGGCTACACCTTC. Protein: CASSGGAQNYGYTF.

The chain links TRBV7-9 to TRBJ1-6; D is uncertain. This CDR3 region has 13 residues. With 5 bases removed from V and 4 bases from J, the gap between germline ends came to 6 bases. CDR1 is SEHNR and CDR2 is FQNEAQ in the germline V gene (reference sequence). CDR3 DNA sequence: TGTGCCAGCAGCCCCATGTATAATTCACCCCTCCACTTT. This encodes CASSPMYNSPLHF.

The genes are TRBV4-3 and TRBJ1-3; D uncertain. Germline loops: CDR1 LGHNA, CDR2 YSLEER. The germline V and J ends were trimmed by 4 bases and 4 bases, with 14 bases remaining between them. The CDR3 extends over 15 amino acids. The CDR3 coding sequence is TGCGCCAGCAGCCCCACTCGCGGGGTCGGAAACACCATATATTTT. It codes for CASSPTRGVGNTIYF.